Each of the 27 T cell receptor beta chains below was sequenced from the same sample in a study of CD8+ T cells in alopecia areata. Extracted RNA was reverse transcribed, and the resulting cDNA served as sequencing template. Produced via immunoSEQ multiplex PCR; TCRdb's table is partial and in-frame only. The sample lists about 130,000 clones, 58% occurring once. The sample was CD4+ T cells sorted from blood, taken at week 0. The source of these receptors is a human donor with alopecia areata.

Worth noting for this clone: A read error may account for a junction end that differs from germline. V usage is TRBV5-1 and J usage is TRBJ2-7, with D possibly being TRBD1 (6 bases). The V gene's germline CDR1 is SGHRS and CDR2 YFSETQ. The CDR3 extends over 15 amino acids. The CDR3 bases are TGCGCCAGCAGCTTGGTGGGGGCAGCCTCCTACGGGCAGTACTTC. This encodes CASSLVGAASYGQYF.

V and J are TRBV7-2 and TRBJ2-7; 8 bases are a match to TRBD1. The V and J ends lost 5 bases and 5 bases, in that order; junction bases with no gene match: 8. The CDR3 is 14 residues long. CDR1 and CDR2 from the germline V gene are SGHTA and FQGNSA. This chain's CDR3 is CASSLTGGNHEQYF. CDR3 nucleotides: TGTGCCAGCAGCCTTACAGGGGGAAACCACGAGCAGTACTTC.

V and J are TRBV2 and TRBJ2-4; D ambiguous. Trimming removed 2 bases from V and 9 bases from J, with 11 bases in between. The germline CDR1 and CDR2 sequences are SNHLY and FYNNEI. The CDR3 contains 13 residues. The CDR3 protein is CASSETVQSIQYF. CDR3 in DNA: TGTGCCAGCAGTGAAACCGTACAAAGCATTCAGTACTTC.

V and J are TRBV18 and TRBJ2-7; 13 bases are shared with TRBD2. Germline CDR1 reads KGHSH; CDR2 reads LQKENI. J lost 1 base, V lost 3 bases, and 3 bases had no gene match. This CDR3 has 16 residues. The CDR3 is CASSPVTSGGSYEQYF. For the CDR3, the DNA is TGTGCCAGCTCACCGGTGACTAGCGGGGGGTCCTACGAGCAGTACTTC. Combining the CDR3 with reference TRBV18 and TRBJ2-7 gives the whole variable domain NAGVMQNPRHLVRRRGQEARLRCSPMKGHSHVYWYRQLPEEGLKFMVYLQKENIIDESGMPKERFSAEFPKEGPSILRIQQVVRGDSAAYFCASSPVTSGGSYEQYFGPGTRLTVT.

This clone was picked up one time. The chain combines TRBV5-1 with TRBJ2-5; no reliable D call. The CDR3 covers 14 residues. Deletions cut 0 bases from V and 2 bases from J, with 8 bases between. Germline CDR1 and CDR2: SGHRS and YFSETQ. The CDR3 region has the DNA TGCGCCAGCAGCTTGGGACGAGCTCAAGAGACCCAGTACTTC. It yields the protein CASSLGRAQETQYF.

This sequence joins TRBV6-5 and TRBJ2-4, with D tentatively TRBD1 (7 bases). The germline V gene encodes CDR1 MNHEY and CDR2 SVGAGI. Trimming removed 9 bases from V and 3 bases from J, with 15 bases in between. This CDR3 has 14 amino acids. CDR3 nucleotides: TGTGCCAGTTCTCCCCAGGGGGGCAAAAACATTCAGTACTTC. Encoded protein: CASSPQGGKNIQYF.

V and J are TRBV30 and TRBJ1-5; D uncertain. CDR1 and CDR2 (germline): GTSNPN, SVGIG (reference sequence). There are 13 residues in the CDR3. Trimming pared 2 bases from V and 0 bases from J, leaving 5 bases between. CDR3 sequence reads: CAWSIDSNQPQHF. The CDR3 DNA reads TGTGCCTGGAGTATAGATAGCAATCAGCCCCAGCATTTT.

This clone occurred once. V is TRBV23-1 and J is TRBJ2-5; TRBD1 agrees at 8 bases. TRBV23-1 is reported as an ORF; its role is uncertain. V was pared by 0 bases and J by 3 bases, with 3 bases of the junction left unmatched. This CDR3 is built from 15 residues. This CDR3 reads CASSQSKDREETQYF. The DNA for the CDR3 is TGCGCCAGCAGTCAATCTAAGGACAGGGAAGAGACCCAGTACTTC.

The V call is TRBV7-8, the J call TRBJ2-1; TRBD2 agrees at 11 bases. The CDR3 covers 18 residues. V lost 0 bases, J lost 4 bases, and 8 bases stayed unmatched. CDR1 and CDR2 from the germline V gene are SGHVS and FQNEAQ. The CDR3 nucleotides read TGTGCCAGCAGCTTAGCGGGATCCGGACTAGCGGGTTACAATGAGCAGTTCTTC. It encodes CASSLAGSGLAGYNEQFF.

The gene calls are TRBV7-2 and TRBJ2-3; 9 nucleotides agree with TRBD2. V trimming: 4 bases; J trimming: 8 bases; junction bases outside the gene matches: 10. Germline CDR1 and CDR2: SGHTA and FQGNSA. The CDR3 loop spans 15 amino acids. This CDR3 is CASSSPSVAGVTQYF. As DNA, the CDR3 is TGTGCCAGCAGCTCCCCGTCGGTAGCGGGAGTTACGCAGTATTTT.

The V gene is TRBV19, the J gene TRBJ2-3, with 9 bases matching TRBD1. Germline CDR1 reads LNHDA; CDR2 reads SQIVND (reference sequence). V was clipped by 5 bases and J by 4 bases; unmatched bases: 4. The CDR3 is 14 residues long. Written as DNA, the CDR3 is TGTGCCAGTAGTCTACAGGGGGCGGCAGATACGCAGTATTTT. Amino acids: CASSLQGAADTQYF.

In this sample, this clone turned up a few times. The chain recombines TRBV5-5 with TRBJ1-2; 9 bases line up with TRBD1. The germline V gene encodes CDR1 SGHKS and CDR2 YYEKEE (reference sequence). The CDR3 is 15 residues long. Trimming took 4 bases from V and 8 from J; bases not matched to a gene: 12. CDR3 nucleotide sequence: TGTGCCAGCAGCCCCTGGACAGGGGACCCGAAGGGCTACACCTTC. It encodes CASSPWTGDPKGYTF. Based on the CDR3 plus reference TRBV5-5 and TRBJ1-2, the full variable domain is DAGVTQSPTHLIKTRGQQVTLRCSPISGHKSVSWYQQVLGQGPQFIFQYYEKEERGRGNFPDRFSARQFPNYSSELNVNALLLGDSALYLCASSPWTGDPKGYTFGSGTRLTVV.

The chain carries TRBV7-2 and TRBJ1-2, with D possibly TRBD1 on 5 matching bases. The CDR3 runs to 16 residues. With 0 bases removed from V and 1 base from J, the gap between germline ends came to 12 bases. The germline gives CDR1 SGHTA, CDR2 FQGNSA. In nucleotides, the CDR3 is TGTGCCAGCAGCTTAGCGCCGGGACGTTATAACTATGGCTACACCTTC. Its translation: CASSLAPGRYNYGYTF.

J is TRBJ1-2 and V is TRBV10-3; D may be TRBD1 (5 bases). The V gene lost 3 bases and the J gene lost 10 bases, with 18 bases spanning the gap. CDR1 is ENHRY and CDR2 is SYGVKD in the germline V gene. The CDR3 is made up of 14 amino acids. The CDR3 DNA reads TGTGCCATCAGTGATCCGGCCAGGGCAGACGACTACACCTTC. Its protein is CAISDPARADDYTF.

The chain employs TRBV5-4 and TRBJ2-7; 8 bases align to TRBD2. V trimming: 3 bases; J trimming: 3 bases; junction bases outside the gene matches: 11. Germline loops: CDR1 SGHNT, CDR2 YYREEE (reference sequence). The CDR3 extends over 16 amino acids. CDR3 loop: CASSSSGGAGLYEQYF. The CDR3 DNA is TGTGCCAGCAGCTCGTCCGGGGGGGCGGGCCTCTACGAGCAGTACTTC. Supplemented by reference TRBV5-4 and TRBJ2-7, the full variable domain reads ETGVTQSPTHLIKTRGQQVTLRCSSQSGHNTVSWYQQALGQGPQFIFQYYREEENGRGNFPPRFSGLQFPNYSSELNVNALELDDSALYLCASSSSGGAGLYEQYFGPGTRLTVT.

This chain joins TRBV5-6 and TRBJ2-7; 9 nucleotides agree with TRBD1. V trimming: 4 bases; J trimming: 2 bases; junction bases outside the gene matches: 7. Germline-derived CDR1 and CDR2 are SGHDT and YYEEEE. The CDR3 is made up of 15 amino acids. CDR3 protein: CASSPWDRETYEQYF. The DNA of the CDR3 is TGTGCCAGCAGCCCCTGGGACAGGGAAACCTACGAGCAGTACTTC.

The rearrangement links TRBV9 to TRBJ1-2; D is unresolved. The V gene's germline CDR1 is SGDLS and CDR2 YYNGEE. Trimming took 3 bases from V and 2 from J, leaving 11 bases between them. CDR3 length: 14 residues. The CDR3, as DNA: TGTGCCAGCAGCGCAGATTTAGTAAACTATGGCTACACCTTC. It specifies CASSADLVNYGYTF.

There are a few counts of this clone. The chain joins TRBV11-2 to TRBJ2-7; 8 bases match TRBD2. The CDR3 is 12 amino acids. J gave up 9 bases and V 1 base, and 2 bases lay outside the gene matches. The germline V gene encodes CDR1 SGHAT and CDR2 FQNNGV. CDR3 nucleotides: TGTGCCAGCAGCTTAGCAACTAGCGGGCAGTACTTC. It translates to CASSLATSGQYF.

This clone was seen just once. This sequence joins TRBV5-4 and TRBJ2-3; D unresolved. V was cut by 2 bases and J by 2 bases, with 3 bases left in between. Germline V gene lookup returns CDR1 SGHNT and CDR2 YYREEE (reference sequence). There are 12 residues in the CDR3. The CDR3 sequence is CASSLYTDTQYF. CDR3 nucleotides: TGTGCCAGCAGCTTATACACAGATACGCAGTATTTT.

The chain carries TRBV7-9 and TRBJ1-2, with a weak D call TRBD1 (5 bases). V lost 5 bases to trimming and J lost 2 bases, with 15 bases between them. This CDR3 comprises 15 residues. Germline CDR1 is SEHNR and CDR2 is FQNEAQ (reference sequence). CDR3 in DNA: TGTGCCAGCAGCCCCAGAATGACAGAGAACTATGGCTACACCTTC. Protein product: CASSPRMTENYGYTF. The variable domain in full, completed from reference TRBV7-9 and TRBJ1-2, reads DTGVSQNPRHKITKRGQNVTFRCDPISEHNRLYWYRQTLGQGPEFLTYFQNEAQLEKSRLLSDRFSAERPKGSFSTLEIQRTEQGDSAMYLCASSPRMTENYGYTFGSGTRLTVV.

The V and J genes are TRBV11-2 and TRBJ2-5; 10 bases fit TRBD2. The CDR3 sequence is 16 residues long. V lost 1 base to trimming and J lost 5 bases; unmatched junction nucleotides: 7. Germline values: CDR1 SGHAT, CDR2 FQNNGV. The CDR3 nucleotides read TGTGCCAGCAGCTTAGCCCAGCGGGGGGGCAGGGAGACCCAGTACTTC. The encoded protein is CASSLAQRGGRETQYF.

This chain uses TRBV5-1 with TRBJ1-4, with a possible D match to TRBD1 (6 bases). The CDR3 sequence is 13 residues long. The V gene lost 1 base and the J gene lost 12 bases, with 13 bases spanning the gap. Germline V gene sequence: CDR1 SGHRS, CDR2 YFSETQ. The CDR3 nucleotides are TGCGCCAGCAGCTTGTCGGTGGAGGGGGAACTGTTTTTT. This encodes CASSLSVEGELFF.

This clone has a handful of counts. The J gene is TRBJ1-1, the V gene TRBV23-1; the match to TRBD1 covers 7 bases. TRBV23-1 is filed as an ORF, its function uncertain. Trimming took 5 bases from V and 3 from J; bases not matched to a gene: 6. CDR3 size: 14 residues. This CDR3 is CASSKRGRDTEAFF. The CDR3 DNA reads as TGCGCCAGCAGTAAGAGGGGGCGAGACACTGAAGCTTTCTTT.

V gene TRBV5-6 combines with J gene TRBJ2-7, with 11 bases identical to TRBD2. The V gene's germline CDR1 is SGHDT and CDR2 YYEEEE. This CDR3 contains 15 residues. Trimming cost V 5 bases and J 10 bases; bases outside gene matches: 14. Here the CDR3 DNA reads TGTGCCAGCAGTCTGAAGACTAGCGGGATCTTATCTCAGTACTTC. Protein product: CASSLKTSGILSQYF. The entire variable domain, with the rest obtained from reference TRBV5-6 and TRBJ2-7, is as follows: DAGVTQSPTHLIKTRGQQVTLRCSPKSGHDTVSWYQQALGQGPQFIFQYYEEEERQRGNFPDRFSGHQFPNYSSELNVNALLLGDSALYLCASSLKTSGILSQYFGPGTRLTVT.

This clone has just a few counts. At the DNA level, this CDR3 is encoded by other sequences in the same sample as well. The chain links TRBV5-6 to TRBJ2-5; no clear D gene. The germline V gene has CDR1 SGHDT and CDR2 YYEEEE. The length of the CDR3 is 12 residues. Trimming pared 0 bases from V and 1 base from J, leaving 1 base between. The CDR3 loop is CASSLVQETQYF. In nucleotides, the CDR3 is TGTGCCAGCAGCTTGGTCCAAGAGACCCAGTACTTC.

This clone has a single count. This CDR3 is CAWSPDQYYEQYF. In nucleotides, the CDR3 is TGTGCCTGGAGTCCAGACCAATACTACGAGCAGTACTTC. This chain connects TRBV30 to TRBJ2-7, with D uncertain. Looked up from germline, CDR1 is GTSNPN and CDR2 is SVGIG (reference sequence). The CDR3 runs to 13 residues. The V end was cut by 2 bases, the J end by 3 bases, with 11 bases between. The full variable domain, rest sourced from reference TRBV30 and TRBJ2-7, is SQTIHQWPATLVQPVGSPLSLECTVEGTSNPNLYWYRQAAGRGLQLLFYSVGIGQISSEVPQNLSASRPQDRQFILSSKKLLLSDSGFYLCAWSPDQYYEQYFGPGTRLTVT.

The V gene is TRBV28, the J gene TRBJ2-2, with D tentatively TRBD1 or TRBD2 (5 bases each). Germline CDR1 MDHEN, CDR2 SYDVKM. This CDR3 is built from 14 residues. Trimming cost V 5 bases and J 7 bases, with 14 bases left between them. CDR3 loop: CASSPIRDGGELFF. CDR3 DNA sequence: TGTGCCAGCAGTCCTATCCGGGACGGCGGGGAGCTGTTTTTT.